These 14 T cell receptor beta chains originate from one sample sequenced in a study of OX40 agonist ivuxolimab in advanced cancers. Here immunoSEQ multiplex PCR was the method, and the copy in TCRdb shows in-frame clones only, minus some. The sample includes around 59,000 clones, 86% of them seen just once. The source was CD4+ or CD8+ T cells sorted from blood, collected in a trial of the OX40 agonist ivuxolimab. The source of these receptors is an adult with an advanced solid tumor such as melanoma, head and neck, liver or kidney cancer.

The chain joins TRBV28 to TRBJ2-7; TRBD2 matches at 8 bases. The CDR3 runs 15 residues. V lost 0 bases and J lost 4; bases outside the gene matches: 5. The germline gives CDR1 MDHEN, CDR2 SYDVKM. DNA for the CDR3: TGTGCCAGCAGTTTATGGGGGGAGCGGGAGTACGAGCAGTACTTC. Amino acids: CASSLWGEREYEQYF.

The genes are TRBV6-1 and TRBJ1-1; D is ambiguous. The CDR3 has 14 residues. V shed 4 bases and J shed 3 bases, with 12 bases lying between them. Germline CDR1 is MNHNS and CDR2 is SASEGT. CDR3: CASSGRHDYTEAFF. The CDR3 DNA reads TGTGCCAGCAGTGGGCGACACGACTACACTGAAGCTTTCTTT.

Concerning this clone: The sample holds other DNA sequences that translate to the same CDR3. The chain links TRBV9 to TRBJ2-1; D ambiguous. The CDR3 length is 15 residues. CDR1 SGDLS and CDR2 YYNGEE come from the germline V gene. V shed 0 bases and J shed 0 bases, with 7 bases lying between them. DNA of the CDR3: TGTGCCAGCAGCGTAGAACCCAGCTCCTACAATGAGCAGTTCTTC. Amino acid sequence: CASSVEPSSYNEQFF.

This chain uses TRBV11-2 with TRBJ2-3; the match to TRBD2 covers 10 bases. Looked up from germline, CDR1 is SGHAT and CDR2 is FQNNGV. Losses at the gene ends were 5 bases for V and 1 base for J; bases not matched to a gene: 9. CDR3 length: 17 amino acids. The CDR3 coding sequence is TGTGCCAGCAGCCCTAATCCGAGCGGGAGGGGCACAGATACGCAGTATTTT. Amino acid sequence: CASSPNPSGRGTDTQYF.

A few counts support this clone. DNA for the CDR3: TGTGCCAGCAGTTTACCCCGTGAGGATGGCTACACCTTC. Amino acids: CASSLPREDGYTF. The chain employs TRBV28 and TRBJ1-2; no firm D call. Germline CDR1 is MDHEN and CDR2 is SYDVKM. V lost 2 bases and J lost 6, with 10 bases in between. The CDR3 runs to 13 residues.

This chain joins TRBV19 and TRBJ1-3, with 7 bases matching TRBD1. The J segment lost 2 bases and the V segment lost 5 bases, leaving 3 bases of the junction unmatched. Germline-derived CDR1 and CDR2 are LNHDA and SQIVND (reference sequence). The CDR3 length is 14 residues. In DNA, the CDR3 is TGTGCCAGTAGTTTCGGGACAGCTGGAAACACCATATATTTT. Protein sequence: CASSFGTAGNTIYF. Based on the CDR3 plus reference TRBV19 and TRBJ1-3, the full variable domain is DGGITQSPKYLFRKEGQNVTLSCEQNLNHDAMYWYRQDPGQGLRLIYYSQIVNDFQKGDIAEGYSVSREKKESFPLTVTSAQKNPTAFYLCASSFGTAGNTIYFGEGSWLTVV.

This chain uses TRBV6-5 with TRBJ2-2; TRBD1 aligns across 7 bases. J was trimmed by 6 bases and V by 2 bases; bases with no gene match: 9. CDR3 length equals 16 residues. CDR1 and CDR2 from the germline V gene are MNHEY and SVGAGI. The CDR3 bases are TGTGCCAGCAGTTACGAGCAGACAGGGCGGGCCGGGGAGCTGTTTTTT. It is translated as CASSYEQTGRAGELFF.

CDR3 in amino acids: CASSFVSAGRGEDTQYF. The CDR3 region has the DNA TGTGCCAGCAGTTTTGTATCCGCAGGGAGAGGAGAAGATACGCAGTATTTT. V gene TRBV27 combines with J gene TRBJ2-3; D is perhaps TRBD1 or TRBD2 (5 bases each). CDR3 length: 17 residues. The V end was cut by 3 bases, the J end by 5 bases, with 21 bases between. In germline, CDR1 is MNHEY, CDR2 SMNVEV (reference sequence).

The chain uses TRBV4-3 and TRBJ2-2; D might be TRBD1 (5 bases). Trimming stripped 0 bases from V and 0 bases from J, with 5 bases between. In germline, CDR1 is LGHNA, CDR2 YSLEER. There are 15 residues in the CDR3. CDR3 sequence: CASSQETANTGELFF. The CDR3 DNA is TGCGCCAGCAGCCAAGAGACAGCGAACACCGGGGAGCTGTTTTTT.

This sequence joins TRBV9 and TRBJ2-2, with TRBD1 matching over 11 bases. This CDR3 has 16 amino acids. The V and J ends lost 5 bases and 5 bases, in that order; junction bases with no gene match: 8. CDR1 SGDLS and CDR2 YYNGEE come from the germline V gene. The CDR3 sequence: CASSTGQGAYTGELFF. The CDR3 nucleotides are TGTGCCAGCAGTACCGGACAGGGGGCGTATACCGGGGAGCTGTTTTTT.

This clone was recorded a few times. V gene TRBV7-6 combines with J gene TRBJ2-3; D gene unclear. Between the trimmed V and J ends, which lost 7 bases and 0 bases, there was a span of 2 bases. Looked up from germline, CDR1 is SGHVS and CDR2 is FNYEAQ. This CDR3 is 11 amino acids long. This CDR3 reads CASTSTDTQYF. CDR3 coding DNA: TGTGCCAGCACTAGCACAGATACGCAGTATTTT.

The rearrangement joins TRBV28 to TRBJ1-4, with a tentative D call TRBD1 (5 bases). CDR1 is MDHEN, CDR2 SYDVKM, per germline. The V end was cut by 2 bases, the J end by 5 bases, with 12 bases between. The CDR3 is made up of 15 amino acids. In nucleotides, the CDR3 is TGTGCCAGCAGTTTAGGGGCACTCGGGAATGAAAAACTGTTTTTT. Translated, it gives CASSLGALGNEKLFF.

CDR3 residues: CASSLTLGAGELFF. Written as DNA, the CDR3 is TGTGCCAGCAGCTTAACTCTAGGGGCCGGGGAGCTGTTTTTT. J is TRBJ2-2 and V is TRBV11-2; D is perhaps TRBD1 (5 bases). Germline V lookup: CDR1 SGHAT, CDR2 FQNNGV. Between the trimmed V and J ends, which lost 2 bases and 6 bases, there was a span of 10 bases. This CDR3 has 14 amino acids.

This clone was observed once. The V call is TRBV11-2, the J call TRBJ2-7; 9 positions match TRBD1. The V and J ends lost 4 bases and 6 bases, in that order; junction bases with no gene match: 13. The CDR3 consists of 16 residues. Germline CDR1 reads SGHAT; CDR2 reads FQNNGV. This CDR3 is CASSSTGGWERSEQYF. The CDR3 DNA reads as TGTGCCAGCAGCTCAACAGGGGGCTGGGAGAGGAGCGAGCAGTACTTC.